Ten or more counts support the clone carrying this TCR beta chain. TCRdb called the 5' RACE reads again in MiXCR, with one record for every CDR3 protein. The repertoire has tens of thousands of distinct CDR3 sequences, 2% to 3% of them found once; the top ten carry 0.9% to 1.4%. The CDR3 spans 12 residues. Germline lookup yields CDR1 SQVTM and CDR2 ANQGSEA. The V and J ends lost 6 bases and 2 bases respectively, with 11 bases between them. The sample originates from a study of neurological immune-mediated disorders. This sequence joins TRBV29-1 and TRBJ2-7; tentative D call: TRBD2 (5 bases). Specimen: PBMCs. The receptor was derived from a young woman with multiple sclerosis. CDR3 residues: CSVWTPPYEQYF. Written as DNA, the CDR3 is TGCAGCGTGTGGACTCCCCCCTACGAGCAGTACTTC.